The 23 T cell receptor beta chains presented below share a single source sample, sequenced in a study of beta chain features in type 1 diabetes. Investigators reverse transcribed all isolated RNA, so they sequenced expressed TCRB transcripts. The repertoire was sequenced with immunoSEQ multiplex PCR; TCRdb's copy has only in-frame clones and lacks some. Found here are about 150,000 clones, less than 11% of them singletons; the top ten hold roughly 1.4%. Sequencing input: naive CD4+ T cells from blood. The receptor source for this set is a man aged 18 to 29 in good health.

This clone came up a few times. The chain combines TRBV9 with TRBJ2-7, with 11 nucleotides matching TRBD2. Trimming at V came to 3 bases and at J to 3 bases, leaving 2 bases not matched to a gene. CDR1 and CDR2 (germline): SGDLS, YYNGEE. The CDR3 covers 14 residues. DNA of the CDR3: TGTGCCAGCAGCGCCGGGACTAGCGGCTACGAGCAGTACTTC. It is translated as CASSAGTSGYEQYF.

V is TRBV18 and J is TRBJ2-2; TRBD1 is a possible D gene (6 bases). There are 14 residues in the CDR3. Trimming shortened V by 5 bases and J by 4 bases, and 11 bases separated the two germline ends. The germline CDR1 and CDR2 sequences are KGHSH and LQKENI. CDR3 in amino acids: CASSASTGTGELFF. The CDR3 nucleotides are TGTGCCAGCTCAGCCTCGACAGGCACCGGGGAGCTGTTTTTT.

This clone was counted only a few times. The chain couples TRBV6-5 to TRBJ1-1; TRBD1 aligns across 7 bases. J lost 1 base, V lost 6 bases, and 5 bases had no gene match. Germline CDR1 reads MNHEY; CDR2 reads SVGAGI. This CDR3 is built from 14 residues. The CDR3 spells CASRRGRGNTEAFF. DNA of the CDR3: TGTGCCAGCAGGAGGGGGCGTGGGAACACTGAAGCTTTCTTT.

This clone was counted a few times. The chain is built from TRBV18 and TRBJ1-1, with 8 positions matching TRBD1. This CDR3 is built from 14 residues. With 4 bases clipped from V and 3 bases from J, the junction kept 4 bases outside the gene matches. Per the germline V gene, CDR1 is KGHSH and CDR2 is LQKENI. CDR3 in DNA: TGTGCCAGCTCACGGACAGGGATGGACACTGAAGCTTTCTTT. It translates to CASSRTGMDTEAFF. The variable domain in full, with the rest retrieved from reference TRBV18 and TRBJ1-1, is NAGVMQNPRHLVRRRGQEARLRCSPMKGHSHVYWYRQLPEEGLKFMVYLQKENIIDESGMPKERFSAEFPKEGPSILRIQQVVRGDSAAYFCASSRTGMDTEAFFGQGTRLTVV.

This clone showed up just a few times. J is TRBJ1-1 and V is TRBV4-1, with 10 bases lining up with TRBD1. With V trimmed by 5 bases and J by 4 bases, 7 bases remained unmatched. Germline loops: CDR1 MGHRA, CDR2 YSYEKL. The CDR3 is 15 residues long. The CDR3 DNA is TGCGCCAGCAGCAGACAGGGGGCGCAGGTCACTGAAGCTTTCTTT. Amino acid sequence: CASSRQGAQVTEAFF.

This clone was seen more than once but under ten times. The chain couples TRBV7-2 to TRBJ1-2; TRBD1 matches 8 bases. This CDR3 is built from 18 residues. Losses at the gene ends were 5 bases for V and 3 bases for J; bases not matched to a gene: 17. The germline CDR1 and CDR2 sequences are SGHTA and FQGNSA. The CDR3 is CASSQAGGIPSGDYGYTF. CDR3 DNA sequence: TGTGCCAGCAGCCAAGCAGGGGGCATACCTTCGGGGGACTATGGCTACACCTTC.

This clone showed up just once. This chain uses TRBV7-2 with TRBJ2-7; D is undetermined. Germline V lookup: CDR1 SGHTA, CDR2 FQGNSA. Trimming took 7 bases from V and 0 from J, leaving 10 bases between them. The CDR3 extends over 13 amino acids. For the CDR3, the DNA is TGTGCCAGCACCATACGGAGCTCCTACGAGCAGTACTTC. This gives the protein CASTIRSSYEQYF.

This clone was picked up many times. This rearrangement joins TRBV18 to TRBJ2-6; D possibly corresponds to TRBD2 (5 bases). This CDR3 spans 17 amino acids. Trimming cost V 3 bases and J 0 bases, with 12 bases left between them. Germline V lookup: CDR1 KGHSH, CDR2 LQKENI. The CDR3 DNA sequence: TGTGCCAGCTCACCGACTACACAACGCTCTGGGGCCAACGTCCTGACTTTC. This gives the protein CASSPTTQRSGANVLTF.

In its sample, this clone was seen a few times. The chain is built from TRBV7-2 and TRBJ2-2, with 10 bases aligning to TRBD1. Germline V lookup: CDR1 SGHTA, CDR2 FQGNSA. Trimming cost V 5 bases and J 4 bases; bases outside gene matches: 10. The CDR3 sequence is 17 residues long. DNA of the CDR3: TGTGCCAGCAGCCCGAGACAGGGGGCTATCGCCACCGGGGAGCTGTTTTTT. It yields the protein CASSPRQGAIATGELFF.

This chain uses TRBV27 with TRBJ1-4; TRBD1 matches 7 bases. Germline V gives CDR1 MNHEY, CDR2 SMNVEV (reference sequence). V trimming: 5 bases; J trimming: 9 bases; junction bases outside the gene matches: 12. This CDR3 is built from 15 residues. CDR3 protein: CASSPNSGTAKKLFF. DNA for the CDR3: TGTGCCAGCAGTCCAAATAGTGGGACAGCAAAAAAACTGTTTTTT.

This clone was seen a handful of times. This chain links TRBV7-2 with TRBJ1-4, with D hard to call. Trimming took 3 bases from V and 7 from J, leaving 9 bases between them. Per the germline V gene, CDR1 is SGHTA and CDR2 is FQGNSA. CDR3 length: 13 amino acids. The CDR3 bases are TGTGCCAGCAGCTTTCGGGGAGGTGAAAAACTGTTTTTT. Translated, it gives CASSFRGGEKLFF.

The V call is TRBV4-2, the J call TRBJ2-5, with TRBD1 matching over 7 bases. Trimming removed 4 bases from V and 5 bases from J; junction bases left unmatched: 10. The CDR3 consists of 15 residues. CDR1 and CDR2 from the germline V gene are LGHNA and YNFKEQ. CDR3 sequence (DNA): TGTGCCAGCAGCCCGGGACAGCCCCAGAAGGAGACCCAGTACTTC. This translates into CASSPGQPQKETQYF.

This clone turned up a few times. J is TRBJ2-1 and V is TRBV9; tentative D call: TRBD2 (7 bases). Trimming took 3 bases from V and 2 from J, leaving 15 bases between them. Germline V gives CDR1 SGDLS, CDR2 YYNGEE. The CDR3 runs to 16 residues. The CDR3 coding sequence is TGTGCCAGCAGCGCCCGGGGGGCCGCGACCTACAATGAGCAGTTCTTC. Amino acid sequence: CASSARGAATYNEQFF.

The chain carries TRBV4-2 and TRBJ1-2; 11 bases match TRBD1. The CDR3 spans 15 residues. Germline CDR1 and CDR2: LGHNA and YNFKEQ. V dropped 5 bases and J dropped 7; count of bases not matched to a gene: 9. The CDR3 is CASSTRTGGFSGYTF. The CDR3 DNA reads TGTGCCAGCAGCACCCGGACAGGGGGCTTCTCTGGCTACACCTTC.

The sample holds many counts of this clone. Here the CDR3 reads CAWSVRRTLQETQYF. The CDR3 coding sequence is TGTGCCTGGAGTGTTCGGAGGACCCTCCAAGAGACCCAGTACTTC. The chain links TRBV30 to TRBJ2-5, with D tentatively TRBD2 (5 bases). Germline values: CDR1 GTSNPN, CDR2 SVGIG (reference sequence). Trimming shortened V by 0 bases and J by 1 base, and 12 bases separated the two germline ends. The length of the CDR3 is 15 residues.

This clone occurred a few times. This rearrangement joins TRBV27 to TRBJ2-1; 12 nucleotides agree with TRBD2. Germline V gives CDR1 MNHEY, CDR2 SMNVEV (reference sequence). This CDR3 has 15 residues. The junction had 8 bases not matched to a gene; V was cut back by 4 bases and J by 10 bases. This CDR3 is CASSSGLAGWEEQFF. Here the CDR3 DNA reads TGTGCCAGCAGTTCCGGACTAGCGGGGTGGGAAGAGCAGTTCTTC.

This clone was seen a few times. V gene TRBV4-2 combines with J gene TRBJ1-5; D unclear. CDR3 length equals 16 residues. V lost 1 base and J 2 bases, leaving 12 bases between the germline ends. Germline CDR1 LGHNA, CDR2 YNFKEQ. Here the CDR3 reads CASSQVLAFGNQPQHF. CDR3 in DNA: TGTGCCAGCAGCCAAGTACTCGCATTTGGCAATCAGCCCCAGCATTTT.

In this sample, this clone turned up a few times. The chain combines TRBV11-2 with TRBJ2-7, with 8 bases that match TRBD2. The CDR3 totals 16 residues. V shed 4 bases, J shed 4 bases, and the junction held 12 bases outside the gene matches. Germline lookup yields CDR1 SGHAT and CDR2 FQNNGV. The CDR3 reads CASSSNPLAAGYEQYF. The CDR3 DNA sequence: TGTGCCAGCAGCTCCAACCCACTAGCGGCGGGTTACGAGCAGTACTTC. The whole variable domain, remainder taken from reference TRBV11-2 and TRBJ2-7, is EAGVAQSPRYKIIEKRQSVAFWCNPISGHATLYWYQQILGQGPKLLIQFQNNGVVDDSQLPKDRFSAERLKGVDSTLKIQPAKLEDSAVYLCASSSNPLAAGYEQYFGPGTRLTVT.

The gene calls are TRBV19 and TRBJ1-5, with unresolved D. The CDR3 sequence is 12 residues long. Germline V gene data show CDR1 as LNHDA and CDR2 as SQIVND (reference sequence). V lost 4 bases to trimming and J lost 6 bases, with 7 bases between them. CDR3: CASSNWAQPQHF. As DNA, the CDR3 is TGTGCCAGTAGTAATTGGGCTCAGCCCCAGCATTTT.

This clone was observed a handful of times. This sequence joins TRBV25-1 and TRBJ1-2, with 9 bases aligning to TRBD1. This CDR3 is built from 14 residues. V was clipped by 5 bases and J by 5 bases; unmatched bases: 6. Germline CDR1 and CDR2: MGHDK and SYGVNS. CDR3 DNA: TGTGCCAGCAGTCGGACAGGGGCCAGTTATGGCTACACCTTC. The encoded protein is CASSRTGASYGYTF.

The CDR3 DNA follows: TGCGCCAGCAGGACTACTATCCTCTCCTACAATGAGCAGTTCTTC. Its translation is CASRTTILSYNEQFF. V gene TRBV5-1 combines with J gene TRBJ2-1; TRBD2 is a possible D gene (5 bases). Germline V gene lookup returns CDR1 SGHRS and CDR2 YFSETQ. The CDR3 spans 15 residues. V lost 5 bases to trimming and J lost 0 bases, with 12 bases between them.

This chain uses TRBV7-9 with TRBJ2-2, with a tentative D call TRBD1 (7 bases). This CDR3 is 16 amino acids long. Deletions cut 5 bases from V and 2 bases from J, with 15 bases between. Germline CDR1 is SEHNR and CDR2 is FQNEAQ (reference sequence). As DNA, the CDR3 is TGTGCCAGCAGCCCTAGGAGGGACAGTAACACCGGGGAGCTGTTTTTT. Residues: CASSPRRDSNTGELFF.

The chain employs TRBV5-1 and TRBJ1-4; a weak D match, TRBD1 (6 bases). This CDR3 is built from 14 residues. V was shortened by 4 bases and J by 8 bases, with 15 bases between the two germline ends. From germline, CDR1 is SGHRS and CDR2 YFSETQ. DNA for the CDR3: TGCGCCAGCAGCCTGGGAAACAGGGAAGAAAAACTGTTTTTT. This translates into CASSLGNREEKLFF.